The rows below give T cell receptor beta chains drawn from one sample of a study of blood T cell repertoires in COVID-19. Sequenced by immunoSEQ multiplex PCR; TCRdb stores in-frame clones only, minus some. Of a few hundred thousand clones detected, 85% appear once; the ten largest clones hold 2% to 3%. Specimen: PBMCs or T cells enriched from blood (not recorded which). The source of these receptors is a woman in her 50s who had recovered from COVID-19. The CDR3 runs from the conserved cysteine through the conserved F or W. D genes are given only for firm matches. Not all rows give a size; the values are once, few, many and, for expanded clones, a class.

V gene	clone size	J gene	D gene	CDR3 DNA	CDR3 protein
TRBV12-3/TRBV12-4	-	TRBJ2-5	-	TGTGCCAGCAGTTCCATTCCAGAGACCCAGTACTTC	CASSSIPETQYF
TRBV29-1	-	TRBJ1-2	-	TGCAGCGTTGAAGTTGGTGGAAGGGAGGATGGCTACACCTTC	CSVEVGGREDGYTF
TRBV2	-	TRBJ2-3	TRBD2	TGTGCCAGCAGTGAACGGACTAGTTCAGATACGCAGTATTTT	CASSERTSSDTQYF
TRBV7-9	-	TRBJ1-1	-	TGTGCCAGCAGCTTAGTAGGGGGTGGCACTGAAGCTTTCTTT	CASSLVGGGTEAFF
TRBV7-2	-	TRBJ2-2	TRBD1	TGTGCCAGCAGCCCGAGACAGGGTGTCACCGGGGAGCTGTTTTTT	CASSPRQGVTGELFF
TRBV30	-	TRBJ2-3	TRBD2	TGTGCCTGGAGTACGGGAGGGATACACACAGATACGCAGTATTTT	CAWSTGGIHTDTQYF
TRBV29-1	-	TRBJ2-1	TRBD1	TGCAGCGTTGAAATGGGACAGTCTTATGAGCAGTTCTTC	CSVEMGQSYEQFF
TRBV7-8	once	TRBJ2-1	TRBD2	TGTGCCAGCAGCTTAGCTTTAGCGGGGGGAACGAGCTCCTACAATGAGCAGTTCTTC	CASSLALAGGTSSYNEQFF
TRBV29-1	few	TRBJ1-5	-	TGCAGCGTTGTGGGAGGACAAGGTCAGCCCCAGCATTTT	CSVVGGQGQPQHF
TRBV7-9	once	TRBJ2-1	TRBD1	TGTGCCAGCAGCCTCCGGGACAGGGGTTACAATGAGCAGTTCTTC	CASSLRDRGYNEQFF
TRBV3-1/TRBV3-2	-	TRBJ2-4	TRBD1	TGTGCCAGCAGCCCGGGACAGGGGGCGGACATTCAGTACTTC	CASSPGQGADIQYF
TRBV9	-	TRBJ2-6	TRBD2	TGTGCCAGCAGCCCTCCCCCCGGGACTAGCGGGGGAAGCTTTGGGGCCAACGTCCTGACTTTC	CASSPPPGTSGGSFGANVLTF
TRBV2	-	TRBJ1-5	-	TGTGCCAGCCGGATTGATGCAGGGGGCAATCAGCCCCAGCATTTT	CASRIDAGGNQPQHF
TRBV28	-	TRBJ2-1	-	TGTGCCAGCGGGAGTCCGGGGAACGGCTACAATGAGCAGTTCTTC	CASGSPGNGYNEQFF
TRBV4-1	-	TRBJ1-4	-	TGCGCCAGCAGCCAAGAAACTTTGCGAAAACTGTTTTTT	CASSQETLRKLFF
TRBV19	-	TRBJ1-2	TRBD1	TGTGCCAGTAGTCCACTCCCGGGACAGGGGGCCCGTGGCTACACCTTC	CASSPLPGQGARGYTF
TRBV25-1	-	TRBJ1-5	TRBD1	TGTGCCAGCAGGGGGACAGGGCAAAATCAGCCCCAGCATTTT	CASRGTGQNQPQHF
TRBV11-2	-	TRBJ1-3	-	TGTGCCAGCAGCACCAGGATTTACTCTGGAAACACCATATATTTT	CASSTRIYSGNTIYF
TRBV2	-	TRBJ1-3	-	TGTGCCAGCAGTGAATCGAGCTCTGGAAACACCATATATTTT	CASSESSSGNTIYF
TRBV11-2	few	TRBJ2-3	-	TGTGCCAGCACCTATACCCTCCCTAGCACAGATACGCAGTATTTT	CASTYTLPSTDTQYF
TRBV18	once	TRBJ2-7	-	TGTGCCAGCTCACCTCCACAGGGAAGGCAGTACTTC	CASSPPQGRQYF
TRBV27	-	TRBJ2-7	TRBD2	TGTGCCAGCAGCCGGGGACTAGCGGGAGGATTCGCCTACGAGCAGTACTTC	CASSRGLAGGFAYEQYF
TRBV5-4	-	TRBJ1-2	TRBD1	TGTGCCAGCAGGCCCGGGACAGGGAGAGTCTATGGCTACACCTTC	CASRPGTGRVYGYTF
TRBV5-1	-	TRBJ1-4	TRBD1	TGCGCCAGCAGCCCCGGAAGGACAGGGGGAAGTGATTGGGAAAAACTGTTTTTT	CASSPGRTGGSDWEKLFF
TRBV9	-	TRBJ1-5	-	TGTGCCAGCAGCCCCTCAGGGGATTGGAATCAGCCCCAGCATTTT	CASSPSGDWNQPQHF
TRBV19	-	TRBJ1-2	TRBD1	TGTGCCAGTACCGCAGACAGGGGGCAAGGCTATGGCTACACCTTC	CASTADRGQGYGYTF
TRBV21-1	-	TRBJ1-4	-	TGTGCCAGCAGCGGACAGGGGGCTAATGAAAAACTGTTTTTT	CASSGQGANEKLFF
TRBV12-3/TRBV12-4	-	TRBJ2-1	TRBD1	TGTGCCAGCAGACCAACAGGGGGCCCTGTTGTGATCTTC	CASRPTGGPVVIF
TRBV5-5	-	TRBJ1-2	-	TGTGCCAGCAGCTTGAATTTGGGGGCGACCAGGGATCACTATGGCTACACCTTC	CASSLNLGATRDHYGYTF
TRBV11-2	-	TRBJ1-1	-	TGTGCCAGCAGCTTGTCCCCGGGTACCCTGGGTACTGAAGCTTTCTTT	CASSLSPGTLGTEAFF
TRBV5-4	-	TRBJ1-1	TRBD1	TGTGCCAGCAGCTTTGGGGCACAGGGGGCTACTGAAGCTTTCTTT	CASSFGAQGATEAFF
TRBV19	few	TRBJ1-5	-	TGTGCCAGTAGTCCCCAGGGAGGTAGCAATCAGCCCCAGCATTTT	CASSPQGGSNQPQHF
TRBV11-2	-	TRBJ1-2	TRBD1	TGTGCCAGCAGCTTATGGGCACAGGGGGCGGGGGGCTACACCTTC	CASSLWAQGAGGYTF
TRBV12-5	-	TRBJ2-5	-	TGTGCTAGTGGTTCCAGCCCTAGCGTGGGGAGAGAGACCCAGTACTTC	CASGSSPSVGRETQYF
TRBV19	-	TRBJ2-1	TRBD2	TGTGCCACCGGTAGCGGGAGAAATAGGAATGAGCAGTTCTTC	CATGSGRNRNEQFF
TRBV5-8	-	TRBJ2-3	TRBD1	TGTGCCAGCAGCCCCGGGACAGGGGCTACCACAGATACGCAGTATTTT	CASSPGTGATTDTQYF
TRBV11-2	-	TRBJ2-5	TRBD2	TGTGCCAGCAGCTTAGTTAGCGGGGGGACCCAAGAGACCCAGTACTTC	CASSLVSGGTQETQYF
TRBV6-1	-	TRBJ1-1	-	TGTGCCAGCAGACAATGGACAGAGACGAACACTGAAGCTTTCTTT	CASRQWTETNTEAFF
TRBV3-1/TRBV3-2	-	TRBJ2-2	-	TGTGCCAGCAGCCAAACATTAACCAACACCGGGGAGCTGTTTTTT	CASSQTLTNTGELFF